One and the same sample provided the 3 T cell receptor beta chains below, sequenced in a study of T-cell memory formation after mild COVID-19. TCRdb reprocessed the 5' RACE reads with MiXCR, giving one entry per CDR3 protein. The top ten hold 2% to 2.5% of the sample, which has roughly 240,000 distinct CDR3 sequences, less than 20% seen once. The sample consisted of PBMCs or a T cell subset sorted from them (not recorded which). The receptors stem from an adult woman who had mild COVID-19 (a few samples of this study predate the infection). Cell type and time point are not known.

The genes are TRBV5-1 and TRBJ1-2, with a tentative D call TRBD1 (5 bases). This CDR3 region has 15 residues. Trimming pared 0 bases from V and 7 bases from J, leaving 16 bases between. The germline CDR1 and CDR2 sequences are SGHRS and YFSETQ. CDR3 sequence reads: CASSLGAGGSRGYTF. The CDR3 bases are TGCGCCAGCAGCTTGGGTGCTGGGGGGTCTCGTGGCTACACCTTC.

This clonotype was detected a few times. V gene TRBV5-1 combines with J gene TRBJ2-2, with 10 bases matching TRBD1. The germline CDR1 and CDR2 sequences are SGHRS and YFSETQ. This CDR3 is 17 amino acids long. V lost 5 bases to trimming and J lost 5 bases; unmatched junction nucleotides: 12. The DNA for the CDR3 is TGCGCCAGCAGTCCTCGGGACAGGGGCCGCGGTACCGGGGAGCTGTTTTTT. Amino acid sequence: CASSPRDRGRGTGELFF. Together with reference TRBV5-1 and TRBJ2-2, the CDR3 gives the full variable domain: KAGVTQTPRYLIKTRGQQVTLSCSPISGHRSVSWYQQTPGQGLQFLFEYFSETQRNKGNFPGRFSGRQFSNSRSEMNVSTLELGDSALYLCASSPRDRGRGTGELFFGEGSRLTVL.

DNA for the CDR3: TGTGCCAGCTCACCAGGGTATACTGAAGCTTTCTTT. Encoded protein: CASSPGYTEAFF. The chain uses TRBV18 and TRBJ1-1; D not resolved. The CDR3 runs 12 residues. Germline assignment: CDR1 KGHSH and CDR2 LQKENI. The V gene lost 2 bases and the J gene lost 5 bases, with 6 bases spanning the gap.